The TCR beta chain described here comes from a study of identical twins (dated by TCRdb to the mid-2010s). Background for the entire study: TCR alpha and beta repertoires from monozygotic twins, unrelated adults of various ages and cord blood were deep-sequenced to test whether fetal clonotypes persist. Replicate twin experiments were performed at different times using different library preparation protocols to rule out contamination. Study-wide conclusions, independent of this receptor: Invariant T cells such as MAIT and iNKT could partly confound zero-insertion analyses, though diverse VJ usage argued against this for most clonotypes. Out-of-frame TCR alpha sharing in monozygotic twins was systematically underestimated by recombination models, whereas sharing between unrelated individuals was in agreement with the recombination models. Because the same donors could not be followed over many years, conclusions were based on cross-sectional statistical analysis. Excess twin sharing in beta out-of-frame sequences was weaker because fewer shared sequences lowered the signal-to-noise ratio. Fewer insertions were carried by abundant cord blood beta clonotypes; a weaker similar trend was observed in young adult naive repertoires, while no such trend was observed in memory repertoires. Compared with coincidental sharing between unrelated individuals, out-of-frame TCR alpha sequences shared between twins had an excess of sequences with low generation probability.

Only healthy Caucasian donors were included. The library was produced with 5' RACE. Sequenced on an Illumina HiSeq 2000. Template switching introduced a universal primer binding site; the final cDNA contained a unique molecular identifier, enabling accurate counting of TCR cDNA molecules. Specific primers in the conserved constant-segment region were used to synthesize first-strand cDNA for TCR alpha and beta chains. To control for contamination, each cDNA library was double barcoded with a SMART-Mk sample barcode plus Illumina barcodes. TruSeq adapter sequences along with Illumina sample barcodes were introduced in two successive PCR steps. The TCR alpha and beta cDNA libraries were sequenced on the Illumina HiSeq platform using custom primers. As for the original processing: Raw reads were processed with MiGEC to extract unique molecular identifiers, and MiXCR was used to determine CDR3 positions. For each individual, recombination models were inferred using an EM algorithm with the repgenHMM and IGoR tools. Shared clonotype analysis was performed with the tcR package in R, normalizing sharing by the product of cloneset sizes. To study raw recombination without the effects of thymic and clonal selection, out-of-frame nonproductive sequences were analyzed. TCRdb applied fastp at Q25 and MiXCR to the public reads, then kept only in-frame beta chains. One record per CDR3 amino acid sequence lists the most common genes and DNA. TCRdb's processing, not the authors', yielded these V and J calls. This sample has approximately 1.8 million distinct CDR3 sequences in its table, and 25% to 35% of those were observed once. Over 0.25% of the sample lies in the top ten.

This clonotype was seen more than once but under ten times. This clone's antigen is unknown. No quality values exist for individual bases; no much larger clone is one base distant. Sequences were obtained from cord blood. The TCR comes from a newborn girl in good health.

The encoded CDR3 is CASSQDRTGGFRSPLHF. The nucleotide sequence reads TGTGCCAGCAGCCAAGATCGAACAGGGGGTTTTAGGTCACCCCTCCACTTT. This chain is built from TRBV4-2 and TRBJ1-6; TRBD1 aligns with 8 central bases. After removal of 0 bases from V and 10 bases from J, the junction retains 11 bases not matched to a gene. The CDR3 holds 17 amino acids from the cysteine to the phenylalanine. The DNA shown is the 51-base CDR3, in frame from base 1. CDR1 and CDR2, per the germline V gene, are LGHNA and YNFKEQ.